The rows below give T cell receptor beta chains drawn from one sample of a study of cytomegalovirus exposure and HLA in healthy donors. Only in-frame clones appear in the TCRdb table, and some are missing; sequencing was by immunoSEQ multiplex PCR. The table lists 110,000 to 150,000 clones, 75% of them singletons. The sample was PBMCs. Receptor source: a man aged 25 to 45 in good health and CMV-seronegative. Both conserved end residues are part of each CDR3. A D gene is named only where the DNA matches it firmly. Size values are once, few and many counts, or a class for expanded clones, and some rows have none.

D: NA
size: NA
V: TRBV2
J: TRBJ2-7
CDR3: CASSDTTSRWEQYF
DNA: TGTGCCAGCAGTGACACAACGTCCCGTTGGGAGCAGTACTTC

D: TRBD1
size: NA
V: TRBV9
J: TRBJ1-5
CDR3: CASSAGGPSSNQPQHF
DNA: TGTGCCAGCAGTGCAGGGGGCCCATCTAGCAATCAGCCCCAGCATTTT

D: NA
size: NA
V: TRBV28
J: TRBJ2-3
CDR3: CASSVGGVIADTQYF
DNA: TGTGCCAGCAGCGTAGGGGGGGTGATCGCAGATACGCAGTATTTT

D: NA
size: NA
V: TRBV5-6
J: TRBJ2-7
CDR3: CASSSRGYEQYF
DNA: TGTGCCAGCAGCTCCAGGGGTTACGAGCAGTACTTC

D: NA
size: few
V: TRBV7-2
J: TRBJ1-1
CDR3: CASSLGDMNTEAFF
DNA: TGTGCCAGCAGCTTAGGAGACATGAACACTGAAGCTTTCTTT

D: TRBD2
size: NA
V: TRBV18
J: TRBJ2-3
CDR3: CASSPMAGGPMDTQYF
DNA: TGTGCCAGCTCACCAATGGCGGGAGGGCCTATGGATACGCAGTATTTT

D: TRBD1
size: NA
V: TRBV6-5
J: TRBJ1-6
CDR3: CASSYPGGTSPLHF
DNA: TGTGCCAGCAGTTATCCAGGGGGGACTTCACCCCTCCACTTT

D: TRBD2
size: NA
V: TRBV7-2
J: TRBJ2-6
CDR3: CASSLGLAGGQSGANGLTF
DNA: TGTGCCAGCAGCTTAGGACTAGCGGGGGGGCAATCTGGGGCCAACGGCCTGACTTTC

D: TRBD1
size: NA
V: TRBV28
J: TRBJ2-4
CDR3: CASGPGQVYF
DNA: TGTGCCAGCGGACCGGGACAGGTGTACTTC

D: TRBD2
size: few
V: TRBV27
J: TRBJ2-3
CDR3: CASSLPGLAIDTQYF
DNA: TGTGCCAGCAGTTTACCGGGACTAGCAATAGATACGCAGTATTTT

D: TRBD1
size: NA
V: TRBV6-6
J: TRBJ1-1
CDR3: CASSYGTGRAEAFF
DNA: TGTGCCAGCAGTTACGGGACAGGGAGGGCTGAAGCTTTCTTT

D: NA
size: NA
V: TRBV7-9
J: TRBJ1-4
CDR3: CASSLVENEKLFF
DNA: TGTGCCAGCAGCTTAGTTGAGAATGAAAAACTGTTTTTT

D: TRBD1
size: NA
V: TRBV5-6
J: TRBJ1-5
CDR3: CASSLLQGGSNQPQHF
DNA: TGTGCCAGCAGCTTACTACAGGGGGGCAGCAATCAGCCCCAGCATTTT

D: NA
size: NA
V: TRBV15
J: TRBJ2-2
CDR3: CATSRLAGGTGELFF
DNA: TGTGCCACCAGCAGGTTAGCCGGGGGCACCGGGGAGCTGTTTTTT

D: NA
size: NA
V: TRBV10-1
J: TRBJ2-1
CDR3: CASSEDGTSRRIDNEQFF
DNA: TGCGCCAGCAGTGAGGATGGTACTAGCCGACGGATCGACAATGAGCAGTTCTTC

D: TRBD1
size: NA
V: TRBV6-5
J: TRBJ2-3
CDR3: CASSYSRTGDTQYF
DNA: TGTGCCAGCAGTTACTCGAGGACAGGGGATACGCAGTATTTT

D: TRBD1
size: NA
V: TRBV6-1
J: TRBJ1-2
CDR3: CASGTGSGYGYTF
DNA: TGTGCCAGCGGGACAGGGTCGGGGTACGGCTACACCTTC

D: TRBD1
size: NA
V: TRBV6-5
J: TRBJ1-2
CDR3: CASSYRDRVYGYTF
DNA: TGTGCCAGCAGTTACAGGGACAGGGTGTATGGCTACACCTTC

D: TRBD1
size: NA
V: TRBV29-1
J: TRBJ2-1
CDR3: CSVDTLRGPGDEQFF
DNA: TGCAGCGTTGATACGCTCAGGGGGCCCGGCGATGAGCAGTTCTTC

D: NA
size: few
V: TRBV15
J: TRBJ1-1
CDR3: CATSRDMGSTEAFF
DNA: TGTGCCACCAGCAGAGATATGGGGAGCACTGAAGCTTTCTTT

D: NA
size: few
V: TRBV29-1
J: TRBJ1-2
CDR3: CSVVTGIYGYTF
DNA: TGCAGCGTCGTTACAGGGATCTATGGCTACACCTTC

D: NA
size: NA
V: TRBV11-3
J: TRBJ2-1
CDR3: CASSLGRAGYNEQFF
DNA: TGTGCCAGCAGCTTAGGCCGGGCGGGTTACAATGAGCAGTTCTTC

D: NA
size: NA
V: TRBV2
J: TRBJ1-1
CDR3: CASRNRVGTEAFF
DNA: TGTGCCAGCAGGAACAGGGTGGGCACTGAAGCTTTCTTT

D: NA
size: few
V: TRBV6-1
J: TRBJ2-1
CDR3: CASSLNEQFF
DNA: TGTGCCAGCAGCTTAAATGAGCAGTTCTTC

D: NA
size: NA
V: TRBV11-1
J: TRBJ2-1
CDR3: CASSEIGTPSSYNEQFF
DNA: TGTGCCAGCAGCGAGATAGGGACTCCAAGCTCCTACAATGAGCAGTTCTTC

D: TRBD1
size: NA
V: TRBV27
J: TRBJ1-5
CDR3: CASSPGQGLEIGNQPQHF
DNA: TGTGCCAGCAGTCCGGGACAGGGCCTTGAGATTGGCAATCAGCCCCAGCATTTT

D: TRBD1
size: NA
V: TRBV7-9
J: TRBJ2-2
CDR3: CASSSRLTGANTGELFF
DNA: TGTGCCAGCAGCTCCCGTCTAACAGGGGCGAACACCGGGGAGCTGTTTTTT

D: NA
size: NA
V: TRBV2
J: TRBJ1-1
CDR3: CASRNRDTEAFF
DNA: TGTGCCAGCAGGAACAGGGACACTGAAGCTTTCTTT

D: TRBD2
size: few
V: TRBV28
J: TRBJ2-6
CDR3: CASSSGGGSYSGANGLTF
DNA: TGTGCCAGCAGTTCCGGGGGGGGATCCTACTCTGGGGCCAACGGCCTGACTTTC

D: NA
size: NA
V: TRBV28
J: TRBJ2-5
CDR3: CASSRGDSHFQETQYF
DNA: TGTGCCAGCAGTAGGGGGGACAGCCATTTCCAAGAGACCCAGTACTTC

D: NA
size: few
V: TRBV18
J: TRBJ1-2
CDR3: CASSPPAANYGYTF
DNA: TGTGCCAGCTCACCACCCGCGGCGAACTATGGCTACACCTTC

D: TRBD2
size: NA
V: TRBV7-2
J: TRBJ2-3
CDR3: CASSFSGGATDTQYF
DNA: TGTGCCAGCAGCTTTAGCGGGGGGGCCACAGATACGCAGTATTTT

D: TRBD1
size: NA
V: TRBV4-1
J: TRBJ1-3
CDR3: CASSPLGVQWTGGFLSGNTIYF
DNA: TGCGCCAGCAGCCCGCTGGGAGTGCAGTGGACAGGGGGGTTTCTTTCTGGAAACACCATATATTTT

D: TRBD2
size: NA
V: TRBV11-2
J: TRBJ2-7
CDR3: CASSLRSSGRGYEQYF
DNA: TGTGCCAGCAGCTTACGCTCTAGCGGGAGGGGATACGAGCAGTACTTC

D: NA
size: NA
V: TRBV6-5
J: TRBJ2-7
CDR3: CASRNLGNYEQYF
DNA: TGTGCCAGCAGAAACCTAGGTAACTACGAGCAGTACTTC

D: NA
size: few
V: TRBV28
J: TRBJ2-7
CDR3: CASSFPGVVYEQYF
DNA: TGTGCCAGCAGTTTCCCAGGGGTGGTATACGAGCAGTACTTC

D: NA
size: NA
V: TRBV9
J: TRBJ2-1
CDR3: CASSVAGVYNEQFF
DNA: TGTGCCAGCAGCGTAGCGGGGGTCTACAATGAGCAGTTCTTC

D: NA
size: NA
V: TRBV5-4
J: TRBJ1-4
CDR3: CASSLAGQREKLFF
DNA: TGTGCCAGCAGCTTGGCAGGACAGCGCGAAAAACTGTTTTTT

D: TRBD1
size: many
V: TRBV5-6
J: TRBJ1-2
CDR3: CASSTLDRASYGYTF
DNA: TGTGCCAGCAGTACTCTTGACAGGGCGTCCTATGGCTACACCTTC

D: NA
size: NA
V: TRBV6-5
J: TRBJ2-7
CDR3: CASSTGSYEQYF
DNA: TGTGCCAGCAGTACGGGCTCCTACGAGCAGTACTTC

D: TRBD2
size: NA
V: TRBV7-3
J: TRBJ2-3
CDR3: CASSFSGGTDTQYF
DNA: TGTGCCAGCAGCTTTAGCGGGGGCACAGATACGCAGTATTTT

D: NA
size: once
V: TRBV5-6
J: TRBJ2-1
CDR3: CASSLVSLEQFF
DNA: TGTGCCAGCAGCTTGGTTTCCCTTGAGCAGTTCTTC

D: NA
size: NA
V: TRBV28
J: TRBJ1-1
CDR3: CASSGSGDAAFF
DNA: TGTGCCAGCAGTGGATCGGGGGACGCTGCTTTCTTT

D: TRBD2
size: NA
V: TRBV7-3
J: TRBJ2-1
CDR3: CASSLSSGGANNEQFF
DNA: TGTGCCAGCAGCCTCTCTAGCGGGGGGGCCAACAATGAGCAGTTCTTC

D: TRBD1
size: NA
V: TRBV9
J: TRBJ1-2
CDR3: CASSHRDRADGYIF
DNA: TGTGCCAGCAGCCACCGGGACAGGGCCGATGGCTACATCTTC

D: NA
size: few
V: TRBV7-6
J: TRBJ2-5
CDR3: CASSLALQETQYF
DNA: TGTGCCAGCAGCTTAGCCCTACAAGAGACCCAGTACTTC

D: NA
size: NA
V: TRBV5-1
J: TRBJ2-1
CDR3: CASSTDTRSSYNEQFF
DNA: TGCGCCAGCAGCACGGACACTCGGAGCTCCTACAATGAGCAGTTCTTC

D: TRBD2
size: NA
V: TRBV7-9
J: TRBJ2-7
CDR3: CASSFLAGAEQYF
DNA: TGTGCCAGCAGTTTTTTAGCGGGAGCGGAGCAGTACTTC

D: TRBD2
size: NA
V: TRBV7-8
J: TRBJ2-1
CDR3: CASSSRMGGRTYNEQFF
DNA: TGTGCCAGCAGCTCACGGATGGGCGGGAGGACCTACAATGAGCAGTTCTTC

D: TRBD1
size: NA
V: TRBV6-6
J: TRBJ1-5
CDR3: CASSWTGNQPQHF
DNA: TGTGCCAGCAGTTGGACAGGGAATCAGCCCCAGCATTTT

D: TRBD1
size: NA
V: TRBV2
J: TRBJ1-1
CDR3: CASRPTGGTEAFF
DNA: TGTGCCAGCAGGCCAACAGGGGGCACTGAAGCTTTCTTT

D: NA
size: NA
V: TRBV4-2
J: TRBJ1-4
CDR3: CASSRDSGANEKLFF
DNA: TGTGCCAGCAGCCGAGACTCCGGGGCTAATGAAAAACTGTTTTTT

D: NA
size: NA
V: TRBV9
J: TRBJ1-5
CDR3: CASSPHPGGQPQHF
DNA: TGTGCCAGCAGCCCTCATCCGGGGGGTCAGCCCCAGCATTTT

D: TRBD2
size: few
V: TRBV6-4
J: TRBJ2-3
CDR3: CASSATGGNTDTQYF
DNA: TGTGCCAGCAGTGCTACGGGGGGGAACACAGATACGCAGTATTTT

D: NA
size: NA
V: TRBV6-1
J: TRBJ2-3
CDR3: CASRPRGVADTQYF
DNA: TGTGCCAGCAGGCCCAGGGGAGTCGCAGATACGCAGTATTTT

D: TRBD2
size: NA
V: TRBV11-2
J: TRBJ2-1
CDR3: CASSNSGGYNEQFF
DNA: TGTGCCAGCAGTAATAGCGGGGGCTACAATGAGCAGTTCTTC

D: TRBD1
size: NA
V: TRBV6-1
J: TRBJ1-6
CDR3: CASSRQQGFSSPLHF
DNA: TGTGCCAGCAGTCGTCAACAGGGGTTTAGTTCACCCCTCCACTTT

D: NA
size: NA
V: TRBV6-5
J: TRBJ2-7
CDR3: CASRKEGQDEQYF
DNA: TGTGCCAGCAGAAAGGAGGGCCAAGACGAGCAGTACTTC

D: TRBD1
size: NA
V: TRBV29-1
J: TRBJ2-5
CDR3: CSVLPGGYEQYF
DNA: TGCAGCGTTTTACCAGGGGGCTATGAGCAGTACTTC

D: TRBD2
size: NA
V: TRBV7-3
J: TRBJ2-5
CDR3: CASSLHGGGETQYF
DNA: TGTGCCAGCAGCTTACACGGGGGGGGAGAGACCCAGTACTTC